This entry lists 17 T cell receptor beta chains sequenced from one sample in a study of CD8 T cells in Susac syndrome. RNA was extracted with the RNeasy kit, and a quantity of roughly 0.5 to 1 ug was reverse transcribed using random hexamers. From the immunoSEQ multiplex PCR reads, TCRdb called clonotypes with MiXCR, one entry per CDR3 protein. The sample includes about 120,000 distinct CDR3 sequences, roughly 94% of them seen just once. Sequenced: CD8+ T cells from PBMCs. These receptors all come from a human donor with Susac syndrome.

This rearrangement joins TRBV2 to TRBJ1-4, with a possible D match to TRBD1 (5 bases). The CDR3 length is 14 residues. Germline CDR1 is SNHLY and CDR2 is FYNNEI. Trimming stripped 10 bases from V and 1 base from J, with 13 bases between. CDR3: CATHAGETNEKLFF. CDR3 nucleotide sequence: TGTGCCACCCACGCGGGGGAAACTAATGAAAAACTGTTTTTT. Filled out from reference TRBV2 and TRBJ1-4, the complete variable domain reads EPEVTQTPSHQVTQMGQEVILRCVPISNHLYFYWYRQILGQKVEFLVSFYNNEISEKSEIFDDQFSVERPDGSNFTLKIRSTKLEDSAMYFCATHAGETNEKLFFGSGTQLSVL.

The chain employs TRBV5-4 and TRBJ1-1; D ambiguous. V lost 6 bases and J 8 bases, leaving 11 bases between the germline ends. This CDR3 is 11 amino acids long. Germline CDR1 SGHNT, CDR2 YYREEE (reference sequence). CDR3 sequence: CASTLGTEAFF. In DNA form, the CDR3 reads TGTGCCAGCACCCTTGGAACCGAAGCTTTCTTT. Looking up the rest from reference TRBV5-4 and TRBJ1-1 gives the full variable domain: ETGVTQSPTHLIKTRGQQVTLRCSSQSGHNTVSWYQQALGQGPQFIFQYYREEENGRGNFPPRFSGLQFPNYSSELNVNALELDDSALYLCASTLGTEAFFGQGTRLTVV.

This chain uses TRBV7-9 with TRBJ2-2; D is perhaps TRBD1 or TRBD2 (5 bases each). Trimming pared 4 bases from V and 5 bases from J, leaving 14 bases between. The CDR3 has 15 residues. Germline V gene sequence: CDR1 SEHNR, CDR2 FQNEAQ (reference sequence). The CDR3 loop is CASSSPGRETGELFF. The CDR3 DNA is TGTGCCAGCAGCTCTCCCGGCAGGGAGACCGGGGAGCTGTTTTTT.

The gene calls are TRBV29-1 and TRBJ1-1, with D perhaps matching TRBD1 (6 bases). Looked up from germline, CDR1 is SQVTM and CDR2 is ANQGSEA. The V gene lost 6 bases and the J gene lost 5 bases, with 19 bases spanning the gap. This CDR3 is 14 amino acids long. The DNA of the CDR3 is TGCAGCGTGATCCCTACAGGGATGGTGACTGAAGCTTTCTTT. It encodes CSVIPTGMVTEAFF.

The gene calls are TRBV5-6 and TRBJ2-3; the match to TRBD2 covers 7 bases. The junction had 9 bases not matched to a gene; V was cut back by 0 bases and J by 2 bases. CDR3 size: 17 residues. Germline CDR1 reads SGHDT; CDR2 reads YYEEEE. The CDR3 is CASSLDLGLGVTDTQYF. CDR3 DNA: TGTGCCAGCAGCTTGGACCTCGGACTAGGTGTCACAGATACGCAGTATTTT.

The chain has TRBV29-1 and TRBJ1-2; D is unresolved. The ends were cut back, 4 bases at V and 4 bases at J, with 10 bases in the middle. The CDR3 runs to 12 residues. Germline-derived CDR1 and CDR2 are SQVTM and ANQGSEA. CDR3 residues: CSVGTAGYGYTF. CDR3 sequence (DNA): TGCAGCGTTGGAACCGCTGGCTATGGCTACACCTTC.

The chain combines TRBV24-1 with TRBJ2-5; no clear D gene. The V end was cut by 2 bases, the J end by 4 bases, with 1 base between. Looked up from germline, CDR1 is KGHDR and CDR2 is SFDVKD. The CDR3 sequence is 11 residues long. DNA for the CDR3: TGTGCCACCAGTGATTCAGAGACCCAGTACTTC. Translation gives CATSDSETQYF.

The chain recombines TRBV27 with TRBJ2-7, with 9 bases identical to TRBD1. CDR1 MNHEY and CDR2 SMNVEV come from the germline V gene (reference sequence). The V gene end was trimmed by 5 bases and the J gene end by 2 bases; junction bases not matched to a gene: 4. CDR3 length: 14 residues. CDR3 in amino acids: CASSHGTGTYEQYF. Here the CDR3 DNA reads TGTGCCAGCAGTCATGGGACAGGGACCTACGAGCAGTACTTC.

A few counts support this clonotype. The chain couples TRBV19 to TRBJ2-1; 7 nucleotides align to TRBD2. The J segment lost 7 bases and the V segment lost 5 bases, leaving 5 bases of the junction unmatched. Germline V gene sequence: CDR1 LNHDA, CDR2 SQIVND (reference sequence). CDR3 length: 13 residues. The CDR3 bases are TGTGCCAGTAGTCCCGGACTAGGGAATGAGCAGTTCTTC. The encoded protein is CASSPGLGNEQFF.

The V call is TRBV12-5, the J call TRBJ2-2; D not certain. The germline V gene has CDR1 LGHNT and CDR2 FRNRAP. Trimming shortened V by 5 bases and J by 9 bases, and 10 bases separated the two germline ends. CDR3 length: 12 residues. The CDR3 DNA sequence: TGTGCTAGTGGTCTCCTTTCTCGGGAGCTGTTTTTT. It encodes CASGLLSRELFF. Complete variable domain (other parts from reference TRBV12-5 and TRBJ2-2): DARVTQTPRHKVTEMGQEVTMRCQPILGHNTVFWYRQTMMQGLELLAYFRNRAPLDDSGMPKDRFSAEMPDATLATLKIQPSEPRDSAVYFCASGLLSRELFFGEGSRLTVL.

The V and J genes are TRBV12-3 or TRBV12-4 and TRBJ2-7; perhaps D is TRBD1 or TRBD2 (5 bases each). Trimming pared 6 bases from V and 2 bases from J, leaving 17 bases between. The length of the CDR3 is 15 residues. CDR3 DNA: TGTGCCAGCAGCCCTCAACTAGGGGTGCCCTACGAGCAGTACTTC. Protein product: CASSPQLGVPYEQYF.

This chain connects TRBV27 to TRBJ2-3; 8 nucleotides match TRBD1. CDR3 size: 16 residues. Trimming cost V 6 bases and J 2 bases; bases outside gene matches: 10. Per the germline V gene, CDR1 is MNHEY and CDR2 is SMNVEV (reference sequence). The DNA for the CDR3 is TGTGCCAGCAGCAGGACAGGGACCGGCTCCACAGATACGCAGTATTTT. It codes for CASSRTGTGSTDTQYF.

This sequence joins TRBV7-3 and TRBJ2-1; TRBD2 aligns across 11 bases. Trimming cost V 1 base and J 8 bases; bases outside gene matches: 4. The CDR3 extends over 15 amino acids. Germline V gene lookup returns CDR1 SGHTA and CDR2 FQGTGA. CDR3 sequence (DNA): TGTGCCAGCAGCTTAAGTAGCGGGGGGGCGCATGAGCAGTTCTTC. It is translated as CASSLSSGGAHEQFF.

The chain couples TRBV5-8 to TRBJ1-6, with no clear D. Germline lookup yields CDR1 SGHTS and CDR2 YDEGEE. This CDR3 comprises 14 residues. The ends were cut back, 2 bases at V and 5 bases at J, with 8 bases in the middle. This chain's CDR3 is CASSFGPNNSPLHF. The DNA of the CDR3 is TGTGCCAGCAGCTTCGGCCCGAATAATTCACCCCTCCACTTT.

The V call is TRBV7-8, the J call TRBJ1-1, with a tentative D call TRBD1 (5 bases). The germline CDR1 and CDR2 sequences are SGHVS and FQNEAQ. There are 14 residues in the CDR3. Trimming took 1 base from V and 6 from J, leaving 12 bases between them. In nucleotides, the CDR3 is TGTGCCAGCAGCTTAGTGGGGGGGGATTCTGAAGCTTTCTTT. Translating it yields CASSLVGGDSEAFF.

The chain links TRBV9 to TRBJ1-1; D uncertain. The CDR3 has 14 residues. The V end was cut by 4 bases, the J end by 5 bases, with 15 bases between. Germline loops: CDR1 SGDLS, CDR2 YYNGEE. DNA for the CDR3: TGTGCCAGCAGCCAAGGAGGGTTGGGGACTGAAGCTTTCTTT. Encoded protein: CASSQGGLGTEAFF.

This rearrangement joins TRBV19 to TRBJ2-7, with a tentative D call TRBD1 (6 bases). The CDR3 contains 14 residues. Germline V lookup: CDR1 LNHDA, CDR2 SQIVND (reference sequence). V was clipped by 8 bases and J by 2 bases, with 16 bases between them. The CDR3 loop reads CASSHQGRPYEQYF. For the CDR3, the DNA is TGTGCCAGTTCACACCAGGGGCGGCCCTACGAGCAGTACTTC. The full variable domain, in which reference TRBV19 and TRBJ2-7 provide the parts outside the CDR3, is DGGITQSPKYLFRKEGQNVTLSCEQNLNHDAMYWYRQDPGQGLRLIYYSQIVNDFQKGDIAEGYSVSREKKESFPLTVTSAQKNPTAFYLCASSHQGRPYEQYFGPGTRLTVT.